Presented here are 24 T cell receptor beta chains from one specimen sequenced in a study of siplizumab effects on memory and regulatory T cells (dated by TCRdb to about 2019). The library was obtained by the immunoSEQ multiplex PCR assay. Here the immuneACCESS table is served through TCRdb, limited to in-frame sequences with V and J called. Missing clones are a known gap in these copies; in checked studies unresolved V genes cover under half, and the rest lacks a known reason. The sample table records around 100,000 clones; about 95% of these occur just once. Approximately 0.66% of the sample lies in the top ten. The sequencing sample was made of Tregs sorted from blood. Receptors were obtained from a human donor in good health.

Here the CDR3 DNA reads TGTGCCAGCAAATTCGGCGGGGTAACAACAGATACGCAGTATTTT. Its protein is CASKFGGVTTDTQYF. The rearrangement links TRBV28 to TRBJ2-3; tentatively, D is TRBD2 (6 bases). This CDR3 has 15 amino acids. Germline CDR1 MDHEN, CDR2 SYDVKM. The germline V and J ends were trimmed by 7 bases and 3 bases, with 17 bases remaining between them.

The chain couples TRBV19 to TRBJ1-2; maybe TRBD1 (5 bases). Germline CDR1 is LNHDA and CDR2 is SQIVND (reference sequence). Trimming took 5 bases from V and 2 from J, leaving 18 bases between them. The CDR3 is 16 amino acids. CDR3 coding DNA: TGTGCCAGTAGTCGGACGGCGGCCCCAGGGAACTATGGCTACACCTTC. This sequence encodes CASSRTAAPGNYGYTF.

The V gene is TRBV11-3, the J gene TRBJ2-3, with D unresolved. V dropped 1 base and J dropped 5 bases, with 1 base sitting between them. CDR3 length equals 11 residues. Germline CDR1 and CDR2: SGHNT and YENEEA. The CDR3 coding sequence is TGTGCCAGCAGCTTAGGAGATACGCAGTATTTT. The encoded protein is CASSLGDTQYF.

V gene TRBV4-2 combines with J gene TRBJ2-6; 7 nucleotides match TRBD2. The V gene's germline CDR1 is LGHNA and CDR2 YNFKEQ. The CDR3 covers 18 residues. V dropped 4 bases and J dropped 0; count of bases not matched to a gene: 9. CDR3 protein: CASSRGGASSSGANVLTF. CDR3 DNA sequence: TGTGCCAGCAGCCGCGGGGGAGCAAGCTCCTCTGGGGCCAACGTCCTGACTTTC.

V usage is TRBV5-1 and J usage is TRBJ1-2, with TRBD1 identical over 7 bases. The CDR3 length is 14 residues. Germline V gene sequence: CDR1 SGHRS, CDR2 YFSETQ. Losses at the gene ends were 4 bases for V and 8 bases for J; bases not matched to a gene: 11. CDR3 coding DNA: TGCGCCAGCAGCGGGGGACAGCTATCTCGGGGCTACACCTTC. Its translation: CASSGGQLSRGYTF.

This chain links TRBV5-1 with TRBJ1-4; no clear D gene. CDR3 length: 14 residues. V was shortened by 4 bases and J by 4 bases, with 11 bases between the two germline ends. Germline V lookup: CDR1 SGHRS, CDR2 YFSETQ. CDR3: CASSGSTYNEKLFF. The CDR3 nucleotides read TGCGCCAGCAGCGGGTCGACCTATAATGAAAAACTGTTTTTT.

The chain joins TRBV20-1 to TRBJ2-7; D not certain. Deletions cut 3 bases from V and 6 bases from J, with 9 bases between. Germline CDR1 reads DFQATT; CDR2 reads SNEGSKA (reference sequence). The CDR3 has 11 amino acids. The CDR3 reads CSASSLLEQYF. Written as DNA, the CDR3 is TGCAGTGCTAGTAGTCTCCTCGAGCAGTACTTC.

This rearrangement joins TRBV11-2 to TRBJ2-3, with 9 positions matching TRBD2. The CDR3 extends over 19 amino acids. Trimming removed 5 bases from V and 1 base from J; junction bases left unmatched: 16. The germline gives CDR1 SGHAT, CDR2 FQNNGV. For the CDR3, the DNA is TGTGCCAGCAGCCCAGGGTGGGCTAGCGGGATTTTTGGCACAGATACGCAGTATTTT. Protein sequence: CASSPGWASGIFGTDTQYF.

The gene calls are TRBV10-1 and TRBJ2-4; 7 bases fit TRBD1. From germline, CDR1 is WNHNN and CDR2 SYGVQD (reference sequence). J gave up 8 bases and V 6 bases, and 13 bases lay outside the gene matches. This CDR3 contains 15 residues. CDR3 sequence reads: CASSHSIGGRDIQYF. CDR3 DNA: TGCGCCAGCAGCCATAGTATAGGGGGCCGGGACATTCAGTACTTC.

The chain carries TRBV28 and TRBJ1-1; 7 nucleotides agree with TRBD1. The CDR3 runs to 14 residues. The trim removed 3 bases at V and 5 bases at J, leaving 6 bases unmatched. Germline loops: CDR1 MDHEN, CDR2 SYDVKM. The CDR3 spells CASSLTGRWTEAFF. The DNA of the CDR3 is TGTGCCAGCAGTTTGACAGGGAGGTGGACTGAAGCTTTCTTT. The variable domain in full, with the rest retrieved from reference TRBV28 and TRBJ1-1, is DVKVTQSSRYLVKRTGEKVFLECVQDMDHENMFWYRQDPGLGLRLIYFSYDVKMKEKGDIPEGYSVSREKKERFSLILESASTNQTSMYLCASSLTGRWTEAFFGQGTRLTVV.

CDR3 coding DNA: TGTGCCAGCAGCTTGCGGGGGGAAGCAGATACGCAGTATTTT. Translating gives CASSLRGEADTQYF. The gene calls are TRBV5-8 and TRBJ2-3; TRBD2 matches 7 bases. Germline V gives CDR1 SGHTS, CDR2 YDEGEE. The V segment lost 1 base and the J segment 4 bases; nucleotides outside the gene matches: 3. The CDR3 runs to 14 residues.

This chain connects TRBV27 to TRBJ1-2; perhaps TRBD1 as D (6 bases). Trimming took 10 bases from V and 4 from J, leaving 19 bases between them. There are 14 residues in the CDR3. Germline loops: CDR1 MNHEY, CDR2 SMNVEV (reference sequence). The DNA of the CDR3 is TGTGCCACCGGAACGGGACAAGCTATCTATGGCTACACCTTC. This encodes CATGTGQAIYGYTF.

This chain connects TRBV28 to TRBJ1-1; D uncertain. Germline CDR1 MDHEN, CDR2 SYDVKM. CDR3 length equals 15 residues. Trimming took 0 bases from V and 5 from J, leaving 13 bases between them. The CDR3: CASSLWLGVLTEAFF. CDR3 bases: TGTGCCAGCAGTTTATGGCTCGGGGTATTAACTGAAGCTTTCTTT.

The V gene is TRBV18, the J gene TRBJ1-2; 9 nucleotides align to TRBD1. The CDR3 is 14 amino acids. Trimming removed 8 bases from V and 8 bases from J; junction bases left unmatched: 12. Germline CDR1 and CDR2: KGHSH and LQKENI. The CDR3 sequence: CASGVGGQGYGYTF. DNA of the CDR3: TGTGCCAGCGGCGTAGGAGGACAGGGGTACGGCTACACCTTC.

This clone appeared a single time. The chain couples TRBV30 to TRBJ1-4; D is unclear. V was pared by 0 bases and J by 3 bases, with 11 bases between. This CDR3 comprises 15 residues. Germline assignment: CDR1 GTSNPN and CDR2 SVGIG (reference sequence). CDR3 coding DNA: TGTGCCTGGAGTGTACTAAGAAGGGCTAATGAAAAACTGTTTTTT. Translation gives CAWSVLRRANEKLFF.

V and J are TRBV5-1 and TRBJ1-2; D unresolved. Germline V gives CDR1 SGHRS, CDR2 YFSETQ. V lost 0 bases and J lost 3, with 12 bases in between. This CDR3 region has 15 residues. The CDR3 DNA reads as TGCGCCAGCAGCTTGGACCACGGGATGTACTATGGCTACACCTTC. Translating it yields CASSLDHGMYYGYTF.

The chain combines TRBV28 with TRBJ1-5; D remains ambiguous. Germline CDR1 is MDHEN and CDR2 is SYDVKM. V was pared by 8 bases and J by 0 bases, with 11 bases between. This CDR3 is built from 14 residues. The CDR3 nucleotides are TGTGCCAGCGGCGAATTGGTTAGCAATCAGCCCCAGCATTTT. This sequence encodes CASGELVSNQPQHF. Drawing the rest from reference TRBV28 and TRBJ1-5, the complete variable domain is DVKVTQSSRYLVKRTGEKVFLECVQDMDHENMFWYRQDPGLGLRLIYFSYDVKMKEKGDIPEGYSVSREKKERFSLILESASTNQTSMYLCASGELVSNQPQHFGDGTRLSIL.

The CDR3 bases are TGTGCCAGCAGCCCGGACAGGATCCCGTCCGGCGAGCAGTACTTC. Translation gives CASSPDRIPSGEQYF. The chain is built from TRBV5-4 and TRBJ2-7; 7 bases map to TRBD1. The V gene end was trimmed by 4 bases and the J gene end by 6 bases; junction bases not matched to a gene: 13. Germline V gene data show CDR1 as SGHNT and CDR2 as YYREEE (reference sequence). This CDR3 region has 15 residues. Supplemented by reference TRBV5-4 and TRBJ2-7, the full variable domain reads ETGVTQSPTHLIKTRGQQVTLRCSSQSGHNTVSWYQQALGQGPQFIFQYYREEENGRGNFPPRFSGLQFPNYSSELNVNALELDDSALYLCASSPDRIPSGEQYFGPGTRLTVT.

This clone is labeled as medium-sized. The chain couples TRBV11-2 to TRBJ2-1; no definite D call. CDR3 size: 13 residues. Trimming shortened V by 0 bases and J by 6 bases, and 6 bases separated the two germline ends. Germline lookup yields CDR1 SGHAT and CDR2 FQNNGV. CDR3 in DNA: TGTGCCAGCAGCTTAGAGTGGGGCAATGAGCAGTTCTTC. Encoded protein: CASSLEWGNEQFF.

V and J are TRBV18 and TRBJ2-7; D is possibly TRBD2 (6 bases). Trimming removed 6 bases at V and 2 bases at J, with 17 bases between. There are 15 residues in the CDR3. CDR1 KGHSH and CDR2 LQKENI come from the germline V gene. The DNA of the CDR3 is TGTGCCAGCTCCCCCTCCGAGGGAGGTCCCTACGAGCAGTACTTC. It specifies CASSPSEGGPYEQYF.

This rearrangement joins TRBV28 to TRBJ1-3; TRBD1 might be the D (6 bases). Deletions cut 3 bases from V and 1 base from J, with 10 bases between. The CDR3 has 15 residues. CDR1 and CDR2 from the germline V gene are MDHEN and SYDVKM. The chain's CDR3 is CASSFMTGSGNTIYF. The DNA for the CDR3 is TGTGCCAGCAGTTTTATGACAGGATCTGGAAACACCATATATTTT.

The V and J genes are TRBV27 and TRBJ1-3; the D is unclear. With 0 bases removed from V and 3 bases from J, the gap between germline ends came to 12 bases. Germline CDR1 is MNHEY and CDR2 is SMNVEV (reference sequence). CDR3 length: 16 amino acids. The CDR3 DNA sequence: TGTGCCAGCAGTTTATCGTTCAGGTTGGGTGGAAACACCATATATTTT. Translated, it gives CASSLSFRLGGNTIYF.

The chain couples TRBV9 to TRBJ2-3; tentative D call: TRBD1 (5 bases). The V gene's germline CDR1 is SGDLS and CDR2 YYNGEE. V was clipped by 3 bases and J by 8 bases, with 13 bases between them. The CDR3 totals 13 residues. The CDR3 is CASSGMTVLTQYF. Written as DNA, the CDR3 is TGTGCCAGCAGCGGGATGACAGTCCTTACGCAGTATTTT.

The chain's CDR3 is CSVPTGPLAKNIQYF. CDR3 bases: TGCAGCGTTCCTACAGGTCCGCTAGCCAAAAACATTCAGTACTTC. The rearrangement links TRBV29-1 to TRBJ2-4, with D possibly TRBD1 on 5 matching bases. V was clipped by 5 bases and J by 0 bases, with 14 bases between them. The length of the CDR3 is 15 residues. Germline lookup yields CDR1 SQVTM and CDR2 ANQGSEA.